The source of this T cell receptor beta chain is a study of CD8 T cells in Susac syndrome. A quantity of about 0.5 to 1 ug RNA underwent reverse transcription using random hexamers. TCRdb re-analysed the immunoSEQ multiplex PCR reads in MiXCR, keeping a single row per CDR3 protein. The sample yields under 200,000 distinct CDR3 sequences, 95% seen once. This receptor was taken from a human donor with Susac syndrome. Sequenced input: CD8+ T cells from PBMCs.

DNA for the CDR3: TGTGCCAGCAGCCGTTATCAACAGGGGGCTGAGACCCAGTACTTC. Amino acid sequence: CASSRYQQGAETQYF. This chain links TRBV12-3 or TRBV12-4 with TRBJ2-5, with 9 bases lining up with TRBD1. Trimming took 6 bases from V and 5 from J; bases not matched to a gene: 10. There are 15 residues in the CDR3.